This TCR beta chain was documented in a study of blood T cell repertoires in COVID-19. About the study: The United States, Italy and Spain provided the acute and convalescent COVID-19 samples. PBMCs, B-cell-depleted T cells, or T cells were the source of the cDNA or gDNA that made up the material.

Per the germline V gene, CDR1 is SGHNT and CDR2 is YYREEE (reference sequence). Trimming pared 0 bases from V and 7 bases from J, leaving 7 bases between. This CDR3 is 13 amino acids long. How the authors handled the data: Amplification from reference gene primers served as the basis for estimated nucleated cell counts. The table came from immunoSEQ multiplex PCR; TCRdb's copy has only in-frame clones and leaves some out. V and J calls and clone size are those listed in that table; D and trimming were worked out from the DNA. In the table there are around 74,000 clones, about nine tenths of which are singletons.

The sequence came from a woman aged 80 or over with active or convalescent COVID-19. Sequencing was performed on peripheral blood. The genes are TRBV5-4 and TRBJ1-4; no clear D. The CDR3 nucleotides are TGTGCCAGCAGCTTGGATCCGGGTGAAAAACTGTTTTTT. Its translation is CASSLDPGEKLFF.